The rows below give T cell receptor beta chains drawn from one sample of a study of blood T cells in healthy people across ages. Using its own MiXCR run on the 5' RACE reads, TCRdb lists one record per CDR3 protein. Of about 1.4 million distinct CDR3 sequences listed, around 55% were seen once; the top ten hold roughly 7%. Sequencing used blood. Every receptor here comes from a man aged 18 to 29 in good health. The CDR3 runs from the conserved cysteine through the conserved F or W. Some rows have no size entry. The others give once, few or many, or a class for an expanded clone.

j_call: TRBJ1-4; clone_size: once; v_call: TRBV12-3/TRBV12-4; cdr3_aa: CASSFGGIEKLFF
j_call: TRBJ2-2; clone_size: .; v_call: TRBV7-9; cdr3_aa: CASSLDTHTGELFF
j_call: TRBJ1-5; clone_size: .; v_call: TRBV5-5; cdr3_aa: CASSLPSGEPQHF
j_call: TRBJ2-6; clone_size: few; v_call: TRBV11-1; cdr3_aa: CASSPQGPGANVLTF
j_call: TRBJ2-1; clone_size: .; v_call: TRBV2; cdr3_aa: CASRSPIAGGYNEQFF
j_call: TRBJ2-7; clone_size: .; v_call: TRBV12-3/TRBV12-4; cdr3_aa: CASRDYNSYEQYF
j_call: TRBJ2-3; clone_size: few; v_call: TRBV20-1; cdr3_aa: CSARDPRIDTQYF
j_call: TRBJ2-7; clone_size: .; v_call: TRBV2; cdr3_aa: CASKGSEQYF
j_call: .; clone_size: .; v_call: TRBV7-2; cdr3_aa: CASSPPGQTKYEQYF
j_call: TRBJ1-2; clone_size: few; v_call: TRBV3-1; cdr3_aa: CASSLTGVSGYGYTF
j_call: TRBJ2-3; clone_size: .; v_call: TRBV4-3; cdr3_aa: CASSPRSADTQYF
j_call: TRBJ2-7; clone_size: .; v_call: TRBV6-1; cdr3_aa: CASSEAVPSYEQYF
j_call: TRBJ2-5; clone_size: .; v_call: TRBV7-2; cdr3_aa: CASSAGRDLGETQYF
j_call: TRBJ2-7; clone_size: .; v_call: TRBV11-2; cdr3_aa: CASRYLRNRSYEQYF
j_call: TRBJ2-5; clone_size: .; v_call: TRBV6-5; cdr3_aa: CASSIGGSFQETQYF
j_call: TRBJ1-2; clone_size: few; v_call: TRBV12-3/TRBV12-4; cdr3_aa: CASGMWSGDGYTF
j_call: TRBJ2-1; clone_size: .; v_call: TRBV6-5; cdr3_aa: CASARSGRNEQFF
j_call: TRBJ1-2; clone_size: .; v_call: TRBV12-3/TRBV12-4; cdr3_aa: CASSPTRTGRWGYTF
j_call: TRBJ2-5; clone_size: .; v_call: TRBV7-9; cdr3_aa: CASSFGSSRETQYF
j_call: TRBJ2-1; clone_size: .; v_call: TRBV27; cdr3_aa: CASSLPGRNNEQFF
j_call: TRBJ2-5; clone_size: .; v_call: TRBV6-5; cdr3_aa: CASSYSQKGETQYF
j_call: TRBJ2-1; clone_size: few; v_call: TRBV29-1; cdr3_aa: CSVAGLANNEQFF
j_call: TRBJ2-1; clone_size: once; v_call: TRBV5-1; cdr3_aa: CASSSRLASTSNEQFF